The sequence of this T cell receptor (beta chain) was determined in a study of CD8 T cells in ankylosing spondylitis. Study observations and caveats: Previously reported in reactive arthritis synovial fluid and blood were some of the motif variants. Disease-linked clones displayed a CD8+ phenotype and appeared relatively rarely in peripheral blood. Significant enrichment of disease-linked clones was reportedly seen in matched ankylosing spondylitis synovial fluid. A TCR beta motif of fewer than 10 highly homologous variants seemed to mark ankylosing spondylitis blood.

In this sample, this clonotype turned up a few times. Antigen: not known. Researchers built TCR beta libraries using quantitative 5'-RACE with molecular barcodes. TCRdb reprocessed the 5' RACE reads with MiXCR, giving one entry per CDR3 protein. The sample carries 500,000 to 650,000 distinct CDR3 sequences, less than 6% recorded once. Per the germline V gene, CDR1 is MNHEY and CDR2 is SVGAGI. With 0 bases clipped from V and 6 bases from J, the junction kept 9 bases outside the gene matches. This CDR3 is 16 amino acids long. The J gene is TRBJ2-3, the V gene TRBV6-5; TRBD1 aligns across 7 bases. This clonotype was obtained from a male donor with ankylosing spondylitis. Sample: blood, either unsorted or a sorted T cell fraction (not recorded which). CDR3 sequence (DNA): TGTGCCAGCAGTTACTCGAAGTCTAGGGGGCGGGATACGCAGTATTTT. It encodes CASSYSKSRGRDTQYF.